This entry is about one T cell receptor (beta chain). Its antigen is unidentified. The germline gives CDR1 LGHNA, CDR2 YNFKEQ. V was cut by 3 bases and J by 6 bases, with 9 bases left in between. The CDR3 is made up of 13 amino acids. The data derive from a study of shared clonotypes between healthy human individuals. General study findings and limits: Relative to memory subsets, naive subsets generally showed larger estimated richness.

The data were produced by immunoSEQ multiplex PCR, yet TCRdb's version contains in-frame clones alone and is incomplete. The sample shows more than 900,000 clones, 78% of them seen only once. Sequenced input: memory CD4+ T cells from PBMCs. Described subset: CD45RA-negative fraction. This chain uses TRBV4-2 with TRBJ1-5; D might be TRBD1 (5 bases). The source is a man aged 18 to 29 in good health. Some clones in this sample may be carry-over from other donors' samples. CDR3 DNA: TGTGCCAGCAGCCAGGGGCGCTCTCAGCCCCAGCATTTT. This translates into CASSQGRSQPQHF.